This T cell receptor beta chain appears in the sequencing data of a study of T cells in Graves' hyperthyroidism and ophthalmopathy. This clonotype was recorded many times. The CDR3 length is 12 residues. V lost 6 bases, J lost 0 bases, and 6 bases lay in between. Germline CDR1 is MNHEY and CDR2 is SVGAGI. The investigators amplified TCR beta CDR3 regions from RNA transcripts. Initially, a first-round RT-PCR of the TCR CDR3 employed the HTBI primer set. From the multiplex PCR reads, TCRdb called clonotypes with MiXCR, one entry per CDR3 protein. The table shows 500,000 to 750,000 distinct CDR3 sequences, with more than 45% occurring only once.

This TCR derives from a woman in her late teens or twenties with Graves' hyperthyroidism. Sample: peripheral blood or thyroid tissue (not recorded which). The chain couples TRBV6-5 to TRBJ2-7; the D is unclear. CDR3 region: CASRSRSYEQYF. CDR3 sequence (DNA): TGTGCCAGCAGATCCCGCTCCTACGAGCAGTACTTC.